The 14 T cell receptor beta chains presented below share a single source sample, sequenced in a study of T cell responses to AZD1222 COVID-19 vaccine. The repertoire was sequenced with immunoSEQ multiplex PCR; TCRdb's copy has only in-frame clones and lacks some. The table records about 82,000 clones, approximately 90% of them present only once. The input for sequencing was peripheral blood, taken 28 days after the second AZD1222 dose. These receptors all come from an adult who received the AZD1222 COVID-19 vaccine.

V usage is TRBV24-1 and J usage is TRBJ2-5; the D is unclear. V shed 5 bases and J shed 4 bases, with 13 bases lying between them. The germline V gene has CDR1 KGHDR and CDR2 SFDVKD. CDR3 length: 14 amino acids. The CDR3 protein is CATSGKQPSETQYF. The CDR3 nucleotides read TGTGCCACCAGTGGGAAGCAACCCTCAGAGACCCAGTACTTC.

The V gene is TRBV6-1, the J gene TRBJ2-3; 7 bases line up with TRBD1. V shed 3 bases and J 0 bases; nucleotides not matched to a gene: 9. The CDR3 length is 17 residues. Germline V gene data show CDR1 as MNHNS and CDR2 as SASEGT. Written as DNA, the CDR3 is TGTGCCAGCAGTGATCCTGACAGGGTGGGTAGCACAGATACGCAGTATTTT. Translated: CASSDPDRVGSTDTQYF.

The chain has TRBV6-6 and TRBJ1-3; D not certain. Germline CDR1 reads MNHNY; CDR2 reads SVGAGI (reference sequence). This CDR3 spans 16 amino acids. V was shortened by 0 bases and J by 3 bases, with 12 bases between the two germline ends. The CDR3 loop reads CASSYSGEGSGNTIYF. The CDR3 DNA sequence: TGTGCCAGCAGTTACTCCGGGGAGGGAAGTGGAAACACCATATATTTT.

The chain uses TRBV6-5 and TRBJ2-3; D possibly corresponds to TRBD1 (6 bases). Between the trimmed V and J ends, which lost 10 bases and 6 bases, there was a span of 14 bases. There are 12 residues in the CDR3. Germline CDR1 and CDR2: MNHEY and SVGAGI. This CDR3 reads CATRDTTDTQYF. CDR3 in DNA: TGTGCCACCCGGGACACCACTGATACGCAGTATTTT.

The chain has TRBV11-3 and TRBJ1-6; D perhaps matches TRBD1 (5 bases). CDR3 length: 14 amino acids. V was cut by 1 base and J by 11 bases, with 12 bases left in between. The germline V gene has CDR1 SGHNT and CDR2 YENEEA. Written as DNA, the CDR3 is TGTGCCAGCAGCTTAGGCCAGGGAGGACCACCCCTCCACTTT. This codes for CASSLGQGGPPLHF.

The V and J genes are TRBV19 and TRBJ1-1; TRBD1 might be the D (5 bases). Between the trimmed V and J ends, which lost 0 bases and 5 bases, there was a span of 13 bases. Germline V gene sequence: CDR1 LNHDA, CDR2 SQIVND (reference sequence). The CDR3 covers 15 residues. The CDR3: CASSIDPDKGTEAFF. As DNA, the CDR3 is TGTGCCAGTAGTATAGATCCGGACAAGGGAACTGAAGCTTTCTTT.

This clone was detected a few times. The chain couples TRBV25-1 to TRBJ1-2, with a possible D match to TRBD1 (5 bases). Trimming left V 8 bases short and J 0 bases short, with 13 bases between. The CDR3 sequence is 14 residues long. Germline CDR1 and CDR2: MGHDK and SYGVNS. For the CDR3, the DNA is TGTGCCAGCGCTTGGGGACCCCCTAACTATGGCTACACCTTC. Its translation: CASAWGPPNYGYTF.

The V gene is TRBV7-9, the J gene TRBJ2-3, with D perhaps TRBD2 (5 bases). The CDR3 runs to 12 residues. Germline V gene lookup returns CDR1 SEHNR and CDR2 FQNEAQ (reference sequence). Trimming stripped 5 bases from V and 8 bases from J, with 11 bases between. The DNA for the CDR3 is TGTGCCAGCAGCCAGGCTGGAGGTACGCAGTATTTT. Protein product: CASSQAGGTQYF.

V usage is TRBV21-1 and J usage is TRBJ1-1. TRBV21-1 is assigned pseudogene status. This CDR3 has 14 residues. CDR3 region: CASIPSPDNTEAFF. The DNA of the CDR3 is TGTGCCAGCATCCCCTCTCCAGACAACACTGAAGCTTTCTTT.

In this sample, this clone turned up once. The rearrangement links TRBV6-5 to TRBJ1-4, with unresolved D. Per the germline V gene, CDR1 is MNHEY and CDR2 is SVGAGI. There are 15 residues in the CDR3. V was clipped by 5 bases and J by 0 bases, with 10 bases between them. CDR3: CASSPPPATNEKLFF. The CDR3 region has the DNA TGTGCCAGCAGTCCCCCGCCAGCAACTAATGAAAAACTGTTTTTT.

The CDR3 protein is CASRGGTVNYNEQFF. CDR3 in DNA: TGTGCCAGCAGGGGAGGGACAGTAAATTACAATGAGCAGTTCTTC. This chain uses TRBV6-5 with TRBJ2-1; either TRBD1 or TRBD2 may fit D (7 bases each). V gave up 6 bases and J gave up 4 bases, with 16 bases separating them. This CDR3 has 15 residues. Germline lookup yields CDR1 MNHEY and CDR2 SVGAGI.

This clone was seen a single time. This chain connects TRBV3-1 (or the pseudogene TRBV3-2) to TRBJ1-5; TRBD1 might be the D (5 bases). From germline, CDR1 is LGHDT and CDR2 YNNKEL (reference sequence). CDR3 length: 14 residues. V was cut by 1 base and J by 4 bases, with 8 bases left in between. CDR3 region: CASSQGGTNQPQHF. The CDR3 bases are TGTGCCAGCAGCCAAGGGGGGACTAATCAGCCCCAGCATTTT.

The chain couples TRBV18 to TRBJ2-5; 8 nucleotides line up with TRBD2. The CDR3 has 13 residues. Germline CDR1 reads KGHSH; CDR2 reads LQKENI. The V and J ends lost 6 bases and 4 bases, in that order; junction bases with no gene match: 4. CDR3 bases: TGTGCCAGCTCCCGGGGGGGGCGAGAGACCCAGTACTTC. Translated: CASSRGGRETQYF. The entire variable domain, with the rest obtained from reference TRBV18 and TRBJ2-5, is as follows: NAGVMQNPRHLVRRRGQEARLRCSPMKGHSHVYWYRQLPEEGLKFMVYLQKENIIDESGMPKERFSAEFPKEGPSILRIQQVVRGDSAAYFCASSRGGRETQYFGPGTRLLVL.

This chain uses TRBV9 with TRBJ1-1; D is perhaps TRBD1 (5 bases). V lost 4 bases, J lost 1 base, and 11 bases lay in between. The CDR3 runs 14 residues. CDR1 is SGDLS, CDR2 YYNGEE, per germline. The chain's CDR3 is CASSPGTANTEAFF. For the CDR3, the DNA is TGTGCCAGCAGCCCCGGGACGGCGAACACTGAAGCTTTCTTT.